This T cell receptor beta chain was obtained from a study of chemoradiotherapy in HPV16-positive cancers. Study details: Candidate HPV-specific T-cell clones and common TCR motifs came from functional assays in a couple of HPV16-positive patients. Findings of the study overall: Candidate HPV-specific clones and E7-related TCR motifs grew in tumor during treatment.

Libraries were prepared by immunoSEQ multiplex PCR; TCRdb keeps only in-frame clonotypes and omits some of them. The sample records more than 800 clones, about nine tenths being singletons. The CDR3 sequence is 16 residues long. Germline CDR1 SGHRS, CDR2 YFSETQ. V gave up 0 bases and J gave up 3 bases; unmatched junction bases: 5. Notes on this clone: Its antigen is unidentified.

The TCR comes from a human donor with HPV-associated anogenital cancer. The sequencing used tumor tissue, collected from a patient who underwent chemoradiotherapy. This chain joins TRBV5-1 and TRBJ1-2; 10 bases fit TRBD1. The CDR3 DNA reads TGCGCCAGCAGCTTGGGCCCCGGACAGGGGGACTATGGCTACACCTTC. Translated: CASSLGPGQGDYGYTF.